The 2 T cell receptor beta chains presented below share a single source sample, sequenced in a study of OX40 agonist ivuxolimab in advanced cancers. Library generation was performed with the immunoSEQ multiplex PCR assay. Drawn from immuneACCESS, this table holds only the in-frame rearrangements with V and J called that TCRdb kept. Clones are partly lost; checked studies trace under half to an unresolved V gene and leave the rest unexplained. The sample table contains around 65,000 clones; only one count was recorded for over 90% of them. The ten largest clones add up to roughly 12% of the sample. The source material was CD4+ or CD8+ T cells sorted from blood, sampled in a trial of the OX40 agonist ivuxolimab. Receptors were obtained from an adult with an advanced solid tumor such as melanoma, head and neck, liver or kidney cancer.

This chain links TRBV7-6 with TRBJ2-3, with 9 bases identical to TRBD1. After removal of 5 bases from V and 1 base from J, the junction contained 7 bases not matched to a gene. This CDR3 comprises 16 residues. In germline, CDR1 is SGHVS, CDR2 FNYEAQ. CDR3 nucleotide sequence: TGTGCCAGCAGCCAGGACAGGGGCGGGCGCACAGATACGCAGTATTTT. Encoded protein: CASSQDRGGRTDTQYF.

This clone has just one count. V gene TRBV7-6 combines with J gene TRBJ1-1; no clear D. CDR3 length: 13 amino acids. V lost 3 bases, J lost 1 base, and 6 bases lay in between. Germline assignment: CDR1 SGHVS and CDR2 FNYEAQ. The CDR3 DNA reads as TGTGCCAGCAGCTTGTGGAGGAACACTGAAGCTTTCTTT. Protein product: CASSLWRNTEAFF.